This T cell receptor beta chain derives from a study of control samples from healthy donors and cancer patients. Sequencing was performed with immunoSEQ multiplex PCR; in TCRdb, only in-frame clones are kept and a portion is missing. The data contain 150,000 to 200,000 clones, about 94% of them singletons. CDR1 and CDR2 (germline): SGHTA, FQGNSA. CDR3 length: 15 amino acids. J gave up 2 bases and V 2 bases, and 3 bases lay outside the gene matches. The chain combines TRBV7-2 with TRBJ2-7; TRBD2 agrees at 10 bases. The receptor was derived from a woman in her thirties or forties in good health. Sequenced material: blood. The CDR3 sequence: CASSLTSGNTYEQYF. In DNA form, the CDR3 reads TGTGCCAGCAGCTTAACTAGCGGGAACACCTACGAGCAGTACTTC.